Listed here are 27 T cell receptor beta chains from one sample, sequenced in a study of cytomegalovirus exposure and HLA in healthy donors (TCRdb year 2017). The method was the immunoSEQ multiplex PCR assay. The clones in this table, taken by TCRdb from immuneACCESS, are in-frame only. Not every clone is retained; where verified, under half of the shortfall comes from an unresolved V gene, and the cause of the rest is unknown. The sample table lists 150,000 or so clones, roughly 84% of them with a count of one. The ten largest clones add up to more than 8.5% of the sample. Sequenced sample: PBMCs. Receptors were obtained from a man aged 25 to 40 in good health and CMV-seropositive.

The chain has TRBV4-3 and TRBJ1-2, with TRBD1 identical over 7 bases. The CDR3 consists of 15 residues. The V gene's germline CDR1 is LGHNA and CDR2 YSLEER. V gave up 4 bases and J gave up 4 bases; unmatched junction bases: 9. The CDR3 spells CASSPTGTASYGYTF. In nucleotides, the CDR3 is TGCGCCAGCAGCCCTACCGGGACAGCCAGCTATGGCTACACCTTC.

The chain carries TRBV28 and TRBJ1-4, with 7 bases fitting TRBD1. The V gene end was trimmed by 6 bases and the J gene end by 8 bases; junction bases not matched to a gene: 9. The CDR3 covers 14 residues. Per the germline V gene, CDR1 is MDHEN and CDR2 is SYDVKM. CDR3 sequence (DNA): TGTGCCAGCAGGCCCCAGGGGGTTGAGGAAAAACTGTTTTTT. It specifies CASRPQGVEEKLFF.

The chain uses TRBV5-1 and TRBJ2-1; 7 bases fit TRBD2. CDR3 length: 15 amino acids. V lost 4 bases to trimming and J lost 6 bases; unmatched junction nucleotides: 10. CDR1 is SGHRS and CDR2 is YFSETQ in the germline V gene. For the CDR3, the DNA is TGCGCCAGCAGCCCGTGGGCTAGCGGCCCCAATGAGCAGTTCTTC. It yields the protein CASSPWASGPNEQFF.

This rearrangement joins TRBV10-3 to TRBJ1-5; D might be TRBD1 (5 bases). Germline CDR1 and CDR2: ENHRY and SYGVKD. This CDR3 spans 14 amino acids. V was clipped by 2 bases and J by 5 bases, with 10 bases between them. This CDR3 is CAISEGRDYQPQHF. In nucleotides, the CDR3 is TGTGCCATCAGTGAGGGCAGGGACTATCAGCCCCAGCATTTT.

The chain has TRBV28 and TRBJ1-3; unclear D gene. The CDR3 has 15 residues. Germline V lookup: CDR1 MDHEN, CDR2 SYDVKM. V was trimmed by 5 bases and J by 4 bases, leaving 15 bases between them. CDR3 sequence: CASSNTGSLGNTIYF. The CDR3 coding sequence is TGTGCCAGCAGTAACACGGGGAGCTTAGGAAACACCATATATTTT.

The chain employs TRBV6-5 and TRBJ1-2, with a possible D match to TRBD1 (6 bases). Per germline, CDR1 MNHEY and CDR2 SVGAGI. V was cut by 6 bases and J by 0 bases, with 11 bases left in between. The CDR3 extends over 14 amino acids. Written as DNA, the CDR3 is TGTGCCAGCAGGGACAGAGCTTCTAACTATGGCTACACCTTC. Encoded protein: CASRDRASNYGYTF.

This clone was seen once. The rearrangement joins TRBV12-5 to TRBJ1-2; D may be TRBD1 (6 bases). V lost 1 base to trimming and J lost 3 bases, with 6 bases between them. Germline assignment: CDR1 LGHNT and CDR2 FRNRAP. The CDR3 loop spans 13 amino acids. CDR3 loop: CASGLDRDYGYTF. CDR3 coding DNA: TGTGCTAGTGGTTTGGACAGGGACTATGGCTACACCTTC.

The sample holds a few counts of this clone. The V and J genes are TRBV19 and TRBJ2-5; TRBD2 is a possible D gene (5 bases). Germline V gives CDR1 LNHDA, CDR2 SQIVND (reference sequence). The CDR3 runs 15 residues. Trimming pared 7 bases from V and 4 bases from J, leaving 19 bases between. The CDR3 nucleotides read TGTGCCAGTAATTCCGGGATTCGTTTAGGAGAGACCCAGTACTTC. Translating it yields CASNSGIRLGETQYF.

The chain employs TRBV14 and TRBJ1-4; D is unclear. This CDR3 has 15 amino acids. Trimming left V 4 bases short and J 8 bases short, with 17 bases between. From germline, CDR1 is SGHDN and CDR2 FVKESK. The CDR3 DNA reads as TGTGCCAGCAGCCCCCTCCCGGCGGGGAGAGAAAAACTGTTTTTT. It translates to CASSPLPAGREKLFF.

V is TRBV5-1 and J is TRBJ2-7, with a tentative D call TRBD2 (6 bases). Per the germline V gene, CDR1 is SGHRS and CDR2 is YFSETQ. V was cut by 1 base and J by 2 bases, with 13 bases left in between. The length of the CDR3 is 15 residues. CDR3 region: CASSLKLAEAYEQYF. CDR3 in DNA: TGCGCCAGCAGCTTGAAACTAGCAGAGGCCTACGAGCAGTACTTC. The full variable domain, completed using reference TRBV5-1 and TRBJ2-7, is KAGVTQTPRYLIKTRGQQVTLSCSPISGHRSVSWYQQTPGQGLQFLFEYFSETQRNKGNFPGRFSGRQFSNSRSEMNVSTLELGDSALYLCASSLKLAEAYEQYFGPGTRLTVT.

The V gene is TRBV10-3, the J gene TRBJ2-7, with 12 nucleotides matching TRBD2. There are 15 residues in the CDR3. Germline trimming cut 4 bases from V and 5 bases from J; bases unmatched to any gene: 6. Germline loops: CDR1 ENHRY, CDR2 SYGVKD. CDR3 in DNA: TGTGCCATCAGTGCGACCGGGACTAGCGGGCACGAGCAGTACTTC. It codes for CAISATGTSGHEQYF.

The chain has TRBV29-1 and TRBJ1-5; D is perhaps TRBD1 (6 bases). The germline CDR1 and CDR2 sequences are SQVTM and ANQGSEA. Trimming took 6 bases from V and 4 from J, leaving 13 bases between them. The CDR3 runs to 13 residues. In DNA form, the CDR3 reads TGCAGCGTAGCGACAGGCCTGAATCAGCCCCAGCATTTT. This codes for CSVATGLNQPQHF.

V and J are TRBV9 and TRBJ2-1; D is unclear. The V end lost 3 bases, the J end lost 4 bases, and 8 bases lay between the germline ends. Germline V gene sequence: CDR1 SGDLS, CDR2 YYNGEE. The CDR3 has 13 residues. The CDR3 reads CASSGRGYNEQFF. CDR3 DNA sequence: TGTGCCAGCAGCGGCAGAGGTTACAATGAGCAGTTCTTC.

The chain has TRBV13 and TRBJ2-7; 10 nucleotides agree with TRBD1. Germline V gene lookup returns CDR1 PRHDT and CDR2 FYEKMQ (reference sequence). The CDR3 covers 15 residues. Trimming took 5 bases from V and 4 from J; bases not matched to a gene: 8. CDR3 loop: CASSPTGTGVYEQYF. CDR3 bases: TGTGCCAGCAGCCCGACCGGGACAGGGGTTTACGAGCAGTACTTC.

This clone came up a few times. V is TRBV27 and J is TRBJ1-2, with D maybe TRBD1 (5 bases). The CDR3 extends over 13 amino acids. The V end was cut by 6 bases, the J end by 2 bases, with 10 bases between. Germline assignment: CDR1 MNHEY and CDR2 SMNVEV (reference sequence). CDR3 loop: CASSATANYGYTF. The CDR3 region has the DNA TGTGCCAGCAGCGCGACAGCCAACTATGGCTACACCTTC.

There are a few counts of this clone. The rearrangement links TRBV5-1 to TRBJ1-6; 8 bases fit TRBD1. The CDR3 runs 17 residues. The V gene end was trimmed by 0 bases and the J gene end by 6 bases; junction bases not matched to a gene: 8. Germline values: CDR1 SGHRS, CDR2 YFSETQ. CDR3 in DNA: TGCGCCAGCAGCTTGGGGGGTCCGGGACAGGCTAATTCACCCCTCCACTTT. This encodes CASSLGGPGQANSPLHF.

The chain links TRBV7-2 to TRBJ2-7; 11 bases map to TRBD2. Trimming at V came to 5 bases and at J to 0 bases, leaving 6 bases not matched to a gene. Germline assignment: CDR1 SGHTA and CDR2 FQGNSA. The CDR3 is 16 residues long. CDR3 DNA sequence: TGTGCCAGCAGCCCGACTAGCGGGGCCAGCTCCTACGAGCAGTACTTC. Translating gives CASSPTSGASSYEQYF.

The chain has TRBV14 and TRBJ1-4; tentatively, D is TRBD1 (5 bases). The CDR3 is 13 amino acids. V shed 0 bases and J shed 14 bases, with 13 bases lying between them. Germline V gives CDR1 SGHDN, CDR2 FVKESK. The DNA for the CDR3 is TGTGCCAGCAGCCAAGATTTGCAGGGAAAGCTGTTTTTT. The encoded protein is CASSQDLQGKLFF. Full variable domain (rest looked up from reference TRBV14 and TRBJ1-4): EAGVTQFPSHSVIEKGQTVTLRCDPISGHDNLYWYRRVMGKEIKFLLHFVKESKQDESGMPNNRFLAERTGGTYSTLKVQPAELEDSGVYFCASSQDLQGKLFFGSGTQLSVL.

The chain is built from TRBV5-4 and TRBJ2-3; D is possibly TRBD1 (6 bases). The CDR3 has 14 amino acids. Trimming cost V 4 bases and J 2 bases, with 11 bases left between them. Germline CDR1 is SGHNT and CDR2 is YYREEE (reference sequence). The CDR3 loop reads CASSPDRNTDTQYF. CDR3 coding DNA: TGTGCCAGCAGCCCGGACAGAAACACAGATACGCAGTATTTT.

The gene calls are TRBV19 and TRBJ2-1; a possible D gene is TRBD1 (5 bases). Germline CDR1 LNHDA, CDR2 SQIVND (reference sequence). Between the trimmed V and J ends, which lost 3 bases and 10 bases, there was a span of 10 bases. There are 12 residues in the CDR3. The CDR3 nucleotides read TGTGCCAGTAGTATGCAGGGCGCGGAGCAGTTCTTC. The encoded protein is CASSMQGAEQFF.

The V call is TRBV9, the J call TRBJ1-4, with D tentatively TRBD1 (6 bases). The CDR3 is 15 amino acids. The V gene's germline CDR1 is SGDLS and CDR2 YYNGEE. V dropped 6 bases and J dropped 6 bases, with 18 bases sitting between them. CDR3 region: CASTPMGASDEKLFF. The CDR3 DNA reads TGTGCCAGCACCCCAATGGGGGCCTCGGATGAAAAACTGTTTTTT. The complete variable domain, with remaining parts taken from reference TRBV9 and TRBJ1-4, reads DSGVTQTPKHLITATGQRVTLRCSPRSGDLSVYWYQQSLDQGLQFLIQYYNGEERAKGNILERFSAQQFPDLHSELNLSSLELGDSALYFCASTPMGASDEKLFFGSGTQLSVL.

V and J are TRBV6-4 and TRBJ2-1; a weak D match, TRBD1 (5 bases). V was shortened by 0 bases and J by 4 bases, with 10 bases between the two germline ends. There are 15 residues in the CDR3. The germline CDR1 and CDR2 sequences are MRHNA and SNTAGT. The DNA of the CDR3 is TGTGCCAGCAGTGACTCGAATCAGGGTTACAATGAGCAGTTCTTC. Its translation: CASSDSNQGYNEQFF.

This clone was counted between two and nine times. The chain links TRBV6-4 to TRBJ2-7; D unresolved. CDR1 is MRHNA, CDR2 SNTAGT, per germline. The CDR3 consists of 13 residues. Trimming stripped 4 bases from V and 6 bases from J, with 13 bases between. The CDR3 reads CASSASTQAEQYF. CDR3 DNA: TGTGCCAGCAGTGCCTCAACCCAGGCCGAGCAGTACTTC.

The chain uses TRBV11-2 and TRBJ1-2; perhaps TRBD1 as D (5 bases). The CDR3 contains 14 residues. Trimming pared 5 bases from V and 7 bases from J, leaving 17 bases between. The germline CDR1 and CDR2 sequences are SGHAT and FQNNGV. In nucleotides, the CDR3 is TGTGCCAGCAGCCACGAAGGTCAGGGTTTTGGCTACACCTTC. It translates to CASSHEGQGFGYTF. Together with reference TRBV11-2 and TRBJ1-2, the CDR3 gives the full variable domain: EAGVAQSPRYKIIEKRQSVAFWCNPISGHATLYWYQQILGQGPKLLIQFQNNGVVDDSQLPKDRFSAERLKGVDSTLKIQPAKLEDSAVYLCASSHEGQGFGYTFGSGTRLTVV.

The chain uses TRBV6-6 and TRBJ2-1, with 9 positions matching TRBD1. After removal of 2 bases from V and 7 bases from J, the junction contained 6 bases not matched to a gene. Germline CDR1 and CDR2: MNHNY and SVGAGI (reference sequence). The CDR3 has 15 residues. The CDR3 loop reads CASSYQGQGYNEQFF. The CDR3 region has the DNA TGTGCCAGCAGTTACCAAGGACAGGGGTATAATGAGCAGTTCTTC.

This clone was observed many times. This chain connects TRBV4-1 to TRBJ2-7, with D tentatively TRBD2 (5 bases). Trimming shortened V by 2 bases and J by 7 bases, and 12 bases separated the two germline ends. The CDR3 spans 13 residues. Germline V gives CDR1 MGHRA, CDR2 YSYEKL. CDR3 protein: CASSQLGRREQYF. CDR3 nucleotide sequence: TGCGCCAGCAGCCAACTAGGACGGAGGGAGCAGTACTTC.

J is TRBJ1-4 and V is TRBV7-2, with no clear D. The CDR3 runs to 16 residues. CDR1 is SGHTA and CDR2 is FQGNSA in the germline V gene. Trimming left V 3 bases short and J 4 bases short, with 15 bases between. The CDR3 DNA sequence: TGTGCCAGCAGCTTCCCCCGGGAGGGAGTTAATGAAAAACTGTTTTTT. It encodes CASSFPREGVNEKLFF.